Below, 22 T cell receptor beta chains from the same sample are listed, as sequenced in a study of vaccination effects on CD4 cells after COVID-19 (dated by TCRdb to 2021 to 2024). The ViraFEST assay stimulated PBMC with viral peptide pools and then used TCR sequencing to identify antigen-specific CD4+ T cell clonotypes by expansion. After roughly 11 days of culture, CD4+ T cells were isolated with the EasySep CD4+ T cell isolation kit. Healthy vaccine recipients had no prior SARS-CoV-2 infection, confirmed by negative nucleocapsid antibodies before and after vaccination. Antigen specificity for these receptors is unknown. Receptors were amplified or captured by the immunoSEQ multiplex PCR assay. In its TCRdb copy, this immuneACCESS table keeps in-frame sequences only and misses some clones. Where compared with another copy, unresolved V genes explain less than half of these, and the others have no known cause. The sample contains some 22,000 clones, around two thirds of them found a single time. The top ten hold 12% of the sample.

Material: CD4+ T cells from PBMCs cultured with HCoV-OC43 spike peptides, obtained before COVID-19 vaccination. Explained via the paper, the cell subset or site label denotes: HCoV-OC43 spike overlapping peptide pool stimulation. The origin of the receptors is a human donor who received a COVID-19 vaccine.

This chain joins TRBV29-1 and TRBJ2-1; weak D call: TRBD2 (6 bases). There are 14 residues in the CDR3. Per the germline V gene, CDR1 is SQVTM and CDR2 is ANQGSEA. V gave up 1 base and J gave up 1 base, with 8 bases separating them. CDR3 residues: CSVEVSGSYNEQFF. The CDR3, as DNA: TGCAGCGTTGAAGTTAGCGGATCCTACAATGAGCAGTTCTTC.

By proportion, this clone is medium-sized. V gene TRBV18 combines with J gene TRBJ1-2; D is undetermined. This CDR3 has 14 amino acids. Germline assignment: CDR1 KGHSH and CDR2 LQKENI. The V end lost 1 base, the J end lost 8 bases, and 14 bases lay between the germline ends. The CDR3 region is CASSPQGSSMGYTF. CDR3 nucleotides: TGTGCCAGCTCACCACAGGGTTCCAGTATGGGCTACACCTTC.

This clone occurred once. This chain joins TRBV7-8 and TRBJ2-5; 7 nucleotides align to TRBD2. The CDR3 extends over 16 amino acids. Germline V lookup: CDR1 SGHVS, CDR2 FQNEAQ. Trimming cost V 0 bases and J 3 bases; bases outside gene matches: 7. The CDR3 coding sequence is TGTGCCAGCAGCTTAGCGGGTGGGAGGGTTAAAGAGACCCAGTACTTC. Protein: CASSLAGGRVKETQYF.

The table lists this clone with a count of one. The chain carries TRBV3-1 (or the pseudogene TRBV3-2) and TRBJ2-3; tentative D call: TRBD1 (6 bases). CDR1 and CDR2 from the germline V gene are LGHDT and YNNKEL (reference sequence). The V end was cut by 3 bases, the J end by 5 bases, with 27 bases between. This CDR3 spans 19 amino acids. CDR3 in amino acids: CASSQPGQRRSGAGDTQYF. In nucleotides, the CDR3 is TGTGCCAGCAGCCAGCCGGGACAAAGGAGGTCCGGGGCCGGAGATACGCAGTATTTT.

This chain uses TRBV6-1 with TRBJ1-4; tentative D call: TRBD1 (5 bases). The V end lost 3 bases, the J end lost 3 bases, and 8 bases lay between the germline ends. The CDR3 sequence is 14 residues long. The V gene's germline CDR1 is MNHNS and CDR2 SASEGT. The CDR3 protein is CASSDGGANEKLFF. As DNA, the CDR3 is TGTGCCAGCAGTGATGGGGGGGCTAATGAAAAACTGTTTTTT.

The CDR3 region has the DNA TGTGCCAGCAGTGAAAACCAGGGCGAGAATGGCTACACCTTC. Translation: CASSENQGENGYTF. The V gene is TRBV2, the J gene TRBJ1-2; possibly TRBD1 for D (5 bases). Germline V gene lookup returns CDR1 SNHLY and CDR2 FYNNEI. V dropped 2 bases and J dropped 6 bases, with 13 bases sitting between them. There are 14 residues in the CDR3.

The chain links TRBV19 to TRBJ2-2, with 9 bases identical to TRBD1. V lost 3 bases and J lost 6; bases outside the gene matches: 5. CDR3 length equals 15 residues. Germline-derived CDR1 and CDR2 are LNHDA and SQIVND (reference sequence). The CDR3 coding sequence is TGTGCCAGTAGTATCGGGACAGGGACGGCCGGGGAGCTGTTTTTT. Translation gives CASSIGTGTAGELFF.

J is TRBJ2-7 and V is TRBV30, with TRBD1 as a possible D gene (5 bases). There are 18 residues in the CDR3. Germline CDR1 and CDR2: GTSNPN and SVGIG (reference sequence). V dropped 3 bases and J dropped 4 bases, with 28 bases sitting between them. DNA of the CDR3: TGTGCCTGGAGGGACACTATCCCCAAACTATGCTCGGTGTACGAGCAGTACTTC. The encoded protein is CAWRDTIPKLCSVYEQYF.

The V gene is TRBV7-9, the J gene TRBJ1-4; D gene uncertain. Deletions cut 4 bases from V and 7 bases from J, with 13 bases between. CDR1 is SEHNR, CDR2 FQNEAQ, per germline (reference sequence). This CDR3 spans 14 amino acids. The CDR3 protein is CASSSSVRSEKLFF. DNA of the CDR3: TGTGCCAGCAGCTCCAGTGTCCGGAGTGAAAAACTGTTTTTT.

The CDR3 DNA is TGTGCCAGCAGCTTAGTCGCTAGCGGGAGAAATGAGCAGTTCTTC. Protein product: CASSLVASGRNEQFF. This chain links TRBV7-2 with TRBJ2-1, with 10 bases matching TRBD2. The CDR3 spans 15 residues. CDR1 and CDR2 (germline): SGHTA, FQGNSA. Trimming took 1 base from V and 7 from J; bases not matched to a gene: 4.

This clone was recorded a few times. This chain uses TRBV2 with TRBJ2-7, with TRBD2 identical over 11 bases. This CDR3 contains 18 residues. Germline V gene lookup returns CDR1 SNHLY and CDR2 FYNNEI. V shed 0 bases, J shed 5 bases, and the junction held 12 bases outside the gene matches. The CDR3 protein is CASSEAELAGDLRDEQYF. The DNA for the CDR3 is TGTGCCAGCAGTGAAGCGGAACTAGCGGGGGACCTCAGGGACGAGCAGTACTTC.

The chain carries TRBV6-4 and TRBJ2-3; D is unresolved. The CDR3 length is 16 residues. The V and J ends lost 8 bases and 0 bases respectively, with 18 bases between them. Germline V gene data show CDR1 as MRHNA and CDR2 as SNTAGT. The CDR3 DNA reads as TGTGCCAGCTTGTCCATCGGCTCGCGAAGCACAGATACGCAGTATTTT. It encodes CASLSIGSRSTDTQYF.

This clone was found once. The chain couples TRBV7-9 to TRBJ1-1; possible D gene TRBD1, 6 bases. Germline CDR1 and CDR2: SEHNR and FQNEAQ (reference sequence). Trimming took off 8 bases at V and 1 base at J, with 14 bases between the two ends. There are 14 residues in the CDR3. CDR3 amino acids: CASVEGVWNTEAFF. In DNA, the CDR3 is TGTGCCAGCGTGGAGGGGGTTTGGAACACTGAAGCTTTCTTT.

This clone was seen a handful of times. The chain uses TRBV4-1 and TRBJ1-2; 7 nucleotides line up with TRBD1. The CDR3 loop spans 19 amino acids. V was pared by 1 base and J by 4 bases, with 18 bases of the junction left unmatched. CDR1 and CDR2 from the germline V gene are MGHRA and YSYEKL. DNA for the CDR3: TGCGCCAGCAGCCAAGGACGATGGACAGGAAGCCTCCTAGGCTATGGCTACACCTTC. As protein: CASSQGRWTGSLLGYGYTF.

The V gene is TRBV2, the J gene TRBJ2-1, with TRBD2 matching 12 bases. Germline trimming cut 6 bases from V and 4 bases from J; bases unmatched to any gene: 7. CDR1 SNHLY and CDR2 FYNNEI come from the germline V gene. This CDR3 has 16 residues. The DNA of the CDR3 is TGTGCCAGCAGGGAGACTAGCGGGAGAAAGTACAATGAGCAGTTCTTC. Protein product: CASRETSGRKYNEQFF.

The rearrangement joins TRBV25-1 to TRBJ2-1; 9 bases map to TRBD2. The germline gives CDR1 MGHDK, CDR2 SYGVNS. The CDR3 covers 17 residues. Trimming cost V 1 base and J 7 bases; bases outside gene matches: 11. The CDR3 reads CASSESAGGRVGNEQFF. CDR3 nucleotides: TGTGCCAGCAGTGAATCGGCTGGCGGGAGGGTTGGTAATGAGCAGTTCTTC. Full variable domain (missing parts from reference TRBV25-1 and TRBJ2-1): EADIYQTPRYLVIGTGKKITLECSQTMGHDKMYWYQQDPGMELHLIHYSYGVNSTEKGDLSSESTVSRIRTEHFPLTLESARPSHTSQYLCASSESAGGRVGNEQFFGPGTRLTVL.

The CDR3, as DNA: TGTGCAGAATTGAATGAAAAACTGTTTTTT. Translation: CAELNEKLFF. The J gene is TRBJ1-4, the V gene TRBV21-1. TRBV21-1 is described as a pseudogene. The CDR3 runs 10 residues.

The gene calls are TRBV9 and TRBJ2-5, with D perhaps matching TRBD1 or TRBD2 (5 bases each). Germline CDR1 reads SGDLS; CDR2 reads YYNGEE. Trimming stripped 4 bases from V and 2 bases from J, with 12 bases between. This CDR3 is built from 14 residues. The CDR3 nucleotides are TGTGCCAGCAGCTCACGGGGCGGTCAAGAGACCCAGTACTTC. It codes for CASSSRGGQETQYF.

The chain joins TRBV24-1 to TRBJ2-3; D gene unclear. Germline V gene lookup returns CDR1 KGHDR and CDR2 SFDVKD. Trimming shortened V by 3 bases and J by 0 bases, and 12 bases separated the two germline ends. The CDR3 loop spans 16 amino acids. CDR3 residues: CATSDAVNPSTDTQYF. CDR3 nucleotides: TGTGCCACCAGTGATGCGGTTAACCCAAGCACAGATACGCAGTATTTT.

The chain links TRBV18 to TRBJ1-3, with D uncertain. The CDR3 has 13 residues. The V gene's germline CDR1 is KGHSH and CDR2 LQKENI. Trimming took 6 bases from V and 0 from J, leaving 6 bases between them. CDR3 region: CASSDNSGNTIYF. The CDR3, as DNA: TGTGCCAGCTCCGATAACTCTGGAAACACCATATATTTT.

This chain connects TRBV6-5 to TRBJ1-5; D is undetermined. CDR1 is MNHEY and CDR2 is SVGAGI in the germline V gene. Deletions cut 3 bases from V and 5 bases from J, with 8 bases between. The CDR3 runs 13 residues. The CDR3 DNA sequence: TGTGCCAGCAGTTATGTCCGTGATCAGCCCCAGCATTTT. Protein: CASSYVRDQPQHF.

This clone was picked up one time. This rearrangement joins TRBV2 to TRBJ2-2; D gene unclear. CDR3 size: 14 residues. Trimming cost V 6 bases and J 3 bases, with 11 bases left between them. Germline CDR1 and CDR2: SNHLY and FYNNEI. CDR3 amino acids: CASRMDGYTGELFF. As DNA, the CDR3 is TGTGCCAGCAGGATGGACGGATACACCGGGGAGCTGTTTTTT.